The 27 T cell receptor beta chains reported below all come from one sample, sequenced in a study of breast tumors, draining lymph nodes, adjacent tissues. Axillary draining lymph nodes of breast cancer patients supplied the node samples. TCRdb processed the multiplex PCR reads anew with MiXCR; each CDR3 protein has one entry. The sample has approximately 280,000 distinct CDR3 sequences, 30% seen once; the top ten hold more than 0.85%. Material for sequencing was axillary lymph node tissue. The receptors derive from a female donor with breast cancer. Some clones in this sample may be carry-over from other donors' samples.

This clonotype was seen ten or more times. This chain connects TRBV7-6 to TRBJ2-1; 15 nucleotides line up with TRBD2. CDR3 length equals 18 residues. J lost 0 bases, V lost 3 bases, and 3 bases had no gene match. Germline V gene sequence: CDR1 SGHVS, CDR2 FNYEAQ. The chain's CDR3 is CASSLGLAGGSSYNEQFF. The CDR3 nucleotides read TGTGCCAGCAGCTTGGGACTAGCGGGAGGTAGCTCCTACAATGAGCAGTTCTTC.

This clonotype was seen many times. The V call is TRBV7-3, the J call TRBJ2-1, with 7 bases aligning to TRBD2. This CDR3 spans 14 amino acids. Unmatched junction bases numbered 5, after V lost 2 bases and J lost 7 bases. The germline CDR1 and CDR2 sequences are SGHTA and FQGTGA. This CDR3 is CASSLGLVGNEQFF. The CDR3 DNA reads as TGTGCCAGCAGCTTAGGACTAGTCGGGAATGAGCAGTTCTTC.

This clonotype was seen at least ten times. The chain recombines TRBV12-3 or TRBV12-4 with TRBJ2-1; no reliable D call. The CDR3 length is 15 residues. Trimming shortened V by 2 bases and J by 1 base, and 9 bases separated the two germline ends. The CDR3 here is CASSLSSLSYNEQFF. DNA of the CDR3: TGTGCCAGCAGTTTATCCTCTTTATCCTACAATGAGCAGTTCTTC.

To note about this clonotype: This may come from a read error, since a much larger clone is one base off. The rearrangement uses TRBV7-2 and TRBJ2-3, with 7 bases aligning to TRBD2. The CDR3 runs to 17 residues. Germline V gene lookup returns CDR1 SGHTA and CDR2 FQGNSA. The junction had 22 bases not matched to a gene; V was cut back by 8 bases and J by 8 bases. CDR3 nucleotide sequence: TGTGCCAGCGGCCAGAGTAGTGGGGGGACTATCGGAGGTACGCAGTATTTT. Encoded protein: CASGQSSGGTIGGTQYF.

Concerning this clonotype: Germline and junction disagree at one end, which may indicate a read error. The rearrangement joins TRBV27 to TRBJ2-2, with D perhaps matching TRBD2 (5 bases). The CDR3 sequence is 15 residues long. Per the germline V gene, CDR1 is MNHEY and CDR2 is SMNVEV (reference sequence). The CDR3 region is CASSLDSPGTGEPFF. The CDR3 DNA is TGTGCCAGCAGTTTGGACTCTCCTGGCACCGGGGAGCCGTTTTTT.

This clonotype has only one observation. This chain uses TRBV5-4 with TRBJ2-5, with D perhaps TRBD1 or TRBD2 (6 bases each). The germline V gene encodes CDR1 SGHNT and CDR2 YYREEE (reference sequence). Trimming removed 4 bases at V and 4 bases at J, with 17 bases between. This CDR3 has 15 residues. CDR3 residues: CASSVAEGVGETQYF. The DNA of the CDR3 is TGTGCCAGCAGCGTTGCGGAGGGGGTAGGAGAGACCCAGTACTTC.

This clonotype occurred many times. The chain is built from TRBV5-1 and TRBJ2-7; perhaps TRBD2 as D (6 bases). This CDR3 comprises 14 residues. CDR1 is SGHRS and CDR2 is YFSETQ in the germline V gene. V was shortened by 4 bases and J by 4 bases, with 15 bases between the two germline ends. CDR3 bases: TGCGCCAGCAGCCCGGACTACCCGATTTACGAGCAGTACTTC. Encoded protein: CASSPDYPIYEQYF.

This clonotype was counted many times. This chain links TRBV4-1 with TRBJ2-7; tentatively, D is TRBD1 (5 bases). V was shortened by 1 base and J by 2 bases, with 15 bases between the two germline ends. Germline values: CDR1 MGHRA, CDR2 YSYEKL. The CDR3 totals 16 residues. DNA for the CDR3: TGCGCCAGCAGCCAAGCCCAGACAAGGGGCACCTACGAGCAGTACTTC. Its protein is CASSQAQTRGTYEQYF.

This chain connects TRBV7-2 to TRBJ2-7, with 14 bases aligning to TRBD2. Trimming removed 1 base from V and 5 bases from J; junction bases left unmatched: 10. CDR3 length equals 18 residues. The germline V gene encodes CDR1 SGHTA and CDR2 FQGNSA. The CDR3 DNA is TGTGCCAGCAGCTTAGGAGACAGGGGACTAGCGGGAGCGAACGAGCAGTACTTC. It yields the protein CASSLGDRGLAGANEQYF.

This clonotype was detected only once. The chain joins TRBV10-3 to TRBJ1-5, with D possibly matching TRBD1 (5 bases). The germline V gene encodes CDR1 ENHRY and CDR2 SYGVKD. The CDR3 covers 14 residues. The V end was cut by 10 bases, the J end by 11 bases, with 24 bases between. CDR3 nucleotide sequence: TGTGCCACCCTTAGCGGGACCGGCCAAGAGACCCAGCATTTT. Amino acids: CATLSGTGQETQHF.

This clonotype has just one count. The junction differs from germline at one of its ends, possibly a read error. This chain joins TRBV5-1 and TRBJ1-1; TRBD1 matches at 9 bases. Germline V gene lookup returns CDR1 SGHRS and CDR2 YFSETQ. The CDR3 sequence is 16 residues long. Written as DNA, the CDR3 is TGCGCCAGCAGCGAACAGGGGGCACGGGGGAACGCTGAAGCTTTCTTT. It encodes CASSEQGARGNAEAFF.

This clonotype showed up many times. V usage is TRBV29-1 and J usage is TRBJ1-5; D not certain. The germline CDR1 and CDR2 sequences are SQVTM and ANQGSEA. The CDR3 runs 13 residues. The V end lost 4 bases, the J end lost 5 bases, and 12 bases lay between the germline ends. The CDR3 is CSVGQTRDQPQHF. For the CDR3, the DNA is TGCAGCGTTGGCCAGACACGGGATCAGCCCCAGCATTTT. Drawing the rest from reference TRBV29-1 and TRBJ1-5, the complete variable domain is SAVISQKPSRDICQRGTSLTIQCQVDSQVTMMFWYRQQPGQSLTLIATANQGSEATYESGFVIDKFPISRPNLTFSTLTVSNMSPEDSSIYLCSVGQTRDQPQHFGDGTRLSIL.

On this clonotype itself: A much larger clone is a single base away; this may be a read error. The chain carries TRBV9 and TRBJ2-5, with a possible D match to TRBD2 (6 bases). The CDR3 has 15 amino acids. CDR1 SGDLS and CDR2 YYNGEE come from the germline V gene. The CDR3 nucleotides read TGTGCCAGCAGCGTGGAGGGTCGTGGGCAAGAGACCCCGTACTTC. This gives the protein CASSVEGRGQETPYF.

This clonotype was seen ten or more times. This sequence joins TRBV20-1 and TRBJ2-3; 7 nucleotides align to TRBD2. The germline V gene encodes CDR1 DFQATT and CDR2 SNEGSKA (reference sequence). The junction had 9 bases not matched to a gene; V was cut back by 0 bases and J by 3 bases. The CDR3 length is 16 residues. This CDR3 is CSARDLAGAYTDTQYF. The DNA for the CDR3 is TGCAGTGCTAGAGATCTGGCGGGAGCTTATACAGATACGCAGTATTTT.

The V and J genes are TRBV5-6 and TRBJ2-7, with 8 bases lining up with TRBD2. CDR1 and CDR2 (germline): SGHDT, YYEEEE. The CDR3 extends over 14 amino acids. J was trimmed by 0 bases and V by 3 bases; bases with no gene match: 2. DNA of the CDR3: TGTGCCAGCAGCTATAGCGGGGACTCCTACGAGCAGTACTTC. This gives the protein CASSYSGDSYEQYF.

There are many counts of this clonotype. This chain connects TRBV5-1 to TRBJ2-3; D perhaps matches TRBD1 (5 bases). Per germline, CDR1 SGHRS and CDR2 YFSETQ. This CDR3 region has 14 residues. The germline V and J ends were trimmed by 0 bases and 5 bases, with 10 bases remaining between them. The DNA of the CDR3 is TGCGCCAGCAGCTTGGGGGGCGTGGGAGATACGCAGTATTTT. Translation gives CASSLGGVGDTQYF.

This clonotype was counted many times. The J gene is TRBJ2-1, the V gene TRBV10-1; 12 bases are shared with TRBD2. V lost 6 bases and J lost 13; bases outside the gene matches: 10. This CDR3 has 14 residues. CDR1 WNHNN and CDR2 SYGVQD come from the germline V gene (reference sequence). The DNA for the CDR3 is TGCGCCAGCAGCGGACAACTAGCGGGAGGCGGTCAGTTCTTC. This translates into CASSGQLAGGGQFF.

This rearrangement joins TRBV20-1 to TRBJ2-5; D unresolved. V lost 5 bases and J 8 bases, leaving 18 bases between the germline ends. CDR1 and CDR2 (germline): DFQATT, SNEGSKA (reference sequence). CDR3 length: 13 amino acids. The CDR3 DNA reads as TGCAGTGCTCTGACAAAACTAAAGTCCACCCAGTACTTC. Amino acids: CSALTKLKSTQYF.

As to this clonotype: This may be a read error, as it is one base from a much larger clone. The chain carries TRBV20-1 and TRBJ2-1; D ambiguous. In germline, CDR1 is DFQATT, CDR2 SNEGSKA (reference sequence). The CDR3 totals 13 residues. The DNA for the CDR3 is TGCAGTGCCGAGGCGGTCTCCTACAATGCGCAGTTCTTC. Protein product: CSAEAVSYNAQFF.

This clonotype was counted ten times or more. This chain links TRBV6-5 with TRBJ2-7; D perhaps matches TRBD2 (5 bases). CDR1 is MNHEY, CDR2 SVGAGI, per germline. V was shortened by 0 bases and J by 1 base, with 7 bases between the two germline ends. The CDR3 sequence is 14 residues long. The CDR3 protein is CASSYSGLSYEQYF. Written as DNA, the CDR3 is TGTGCCAGCAGTTACTCCGGACTTTCCTACGAGCAGTACTTC.

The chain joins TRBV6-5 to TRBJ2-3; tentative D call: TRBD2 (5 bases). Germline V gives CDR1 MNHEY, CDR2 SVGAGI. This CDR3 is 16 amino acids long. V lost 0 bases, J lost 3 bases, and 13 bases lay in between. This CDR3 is CASSYSDSRRTDTQYF. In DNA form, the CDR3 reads TGTGCCAGCAGTTACTCGGATTCTCGGAGGACAGATACGCAGTATTTT.

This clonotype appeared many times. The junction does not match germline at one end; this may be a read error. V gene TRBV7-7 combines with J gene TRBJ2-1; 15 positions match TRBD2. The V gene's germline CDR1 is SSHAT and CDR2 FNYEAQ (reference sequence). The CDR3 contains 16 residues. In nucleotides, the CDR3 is TGTGCTAGCAGCTCGGGACTAGCGGGAGGTTACAATGAGCAGTTCTTC. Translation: CASSSGLAGGYNEQFF. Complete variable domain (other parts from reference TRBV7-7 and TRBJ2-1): GAGVSQSPRYKVTKRGQDVTLRCDPISSHATLYWYQQALGQGPEFLTYFNYEAQPDKSGLPSDRFSAERPEGSISTLTIQRTEQRDSAMYRCASSSGLAGGYNEQFFGPGTRLTVL.

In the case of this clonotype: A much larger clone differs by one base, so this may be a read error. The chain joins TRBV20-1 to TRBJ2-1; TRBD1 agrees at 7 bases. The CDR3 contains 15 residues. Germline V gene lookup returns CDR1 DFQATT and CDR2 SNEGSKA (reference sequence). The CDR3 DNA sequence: TGCAGTGCCCCAGGGTGGTTAACAGGGGACAATGAGCACTTCTTC. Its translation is CSAPGWLTGDNEHFF.

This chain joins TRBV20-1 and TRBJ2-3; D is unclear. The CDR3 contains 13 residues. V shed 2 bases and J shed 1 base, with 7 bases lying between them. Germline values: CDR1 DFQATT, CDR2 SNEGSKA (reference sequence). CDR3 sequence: CSARQSGTDTQYF. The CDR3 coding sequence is TGCAGTGCTAGACAGTCCGGCACAGATACGCAGTATTTT.

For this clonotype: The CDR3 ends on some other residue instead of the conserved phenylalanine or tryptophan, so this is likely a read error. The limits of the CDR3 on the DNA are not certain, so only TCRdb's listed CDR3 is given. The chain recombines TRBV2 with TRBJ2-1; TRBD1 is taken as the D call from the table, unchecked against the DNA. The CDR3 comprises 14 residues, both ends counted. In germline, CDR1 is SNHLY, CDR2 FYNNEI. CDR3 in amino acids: CASSQDLVGDEQTL.

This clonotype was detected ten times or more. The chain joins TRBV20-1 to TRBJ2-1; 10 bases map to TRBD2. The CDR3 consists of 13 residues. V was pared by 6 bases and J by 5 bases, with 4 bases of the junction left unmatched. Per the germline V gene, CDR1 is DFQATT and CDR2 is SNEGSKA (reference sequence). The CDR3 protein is CSAQGLANNEQFF. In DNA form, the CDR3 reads TGCAGTGCCCAGGGACTAGCGAACAATGAGCAGTTCTTC.

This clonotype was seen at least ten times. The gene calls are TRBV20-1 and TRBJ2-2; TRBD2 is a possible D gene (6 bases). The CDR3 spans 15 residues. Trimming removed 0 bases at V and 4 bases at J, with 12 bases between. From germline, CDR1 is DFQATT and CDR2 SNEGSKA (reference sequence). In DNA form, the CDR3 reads TGCAGTGCTAGAGATTTGCGGGACGCCACCGGGGAGCTGTTTTTT. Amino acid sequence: CSARDLRDATGELFF.